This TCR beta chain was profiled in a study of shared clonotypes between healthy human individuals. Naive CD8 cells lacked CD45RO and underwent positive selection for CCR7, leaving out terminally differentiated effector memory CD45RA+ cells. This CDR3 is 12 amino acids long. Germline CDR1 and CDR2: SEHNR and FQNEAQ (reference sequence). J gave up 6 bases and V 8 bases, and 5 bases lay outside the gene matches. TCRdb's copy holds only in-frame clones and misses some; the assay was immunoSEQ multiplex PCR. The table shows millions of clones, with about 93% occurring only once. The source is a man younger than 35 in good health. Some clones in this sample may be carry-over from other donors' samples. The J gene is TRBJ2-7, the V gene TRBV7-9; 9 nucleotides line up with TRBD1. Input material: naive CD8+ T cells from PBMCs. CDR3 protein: CASGTGSAEQYF. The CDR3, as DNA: TGTGCCAGCGGGACAGGGTCGGCCGAGCAGTACTTC. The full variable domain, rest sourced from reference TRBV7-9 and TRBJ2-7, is DTGVSQNPRHKITKRGQNVTFRCDPISEHNRLYWYRQTLGQGPEFLTYFQNEAQLEKSRLLSDRFSAERPKGSFSTLEIQRTEQGDSAMYLCASGTGSAEQYFGPGTRLTVT.